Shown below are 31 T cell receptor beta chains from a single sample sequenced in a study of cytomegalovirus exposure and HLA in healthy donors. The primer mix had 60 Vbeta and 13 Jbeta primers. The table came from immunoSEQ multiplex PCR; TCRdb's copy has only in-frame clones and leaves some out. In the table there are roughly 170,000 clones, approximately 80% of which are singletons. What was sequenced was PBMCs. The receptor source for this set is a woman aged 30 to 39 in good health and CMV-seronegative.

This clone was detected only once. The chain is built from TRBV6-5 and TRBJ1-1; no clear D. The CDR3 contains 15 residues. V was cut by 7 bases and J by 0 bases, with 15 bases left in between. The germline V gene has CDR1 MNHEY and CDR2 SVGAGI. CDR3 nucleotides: TGTGCCAGCACCACCGCGGGGTATATGAACACTGAAGCTTTCTTT. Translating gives CASTTAGYMNTEAFF.

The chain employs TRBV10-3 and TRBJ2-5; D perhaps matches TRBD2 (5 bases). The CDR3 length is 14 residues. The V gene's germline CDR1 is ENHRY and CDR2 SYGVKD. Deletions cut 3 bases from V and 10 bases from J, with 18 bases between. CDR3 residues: CAISEGLEIGGQYF. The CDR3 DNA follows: TGTGCCATCAGTGAAGGACTGGAGATAGGAGGCCAGTACTTC.

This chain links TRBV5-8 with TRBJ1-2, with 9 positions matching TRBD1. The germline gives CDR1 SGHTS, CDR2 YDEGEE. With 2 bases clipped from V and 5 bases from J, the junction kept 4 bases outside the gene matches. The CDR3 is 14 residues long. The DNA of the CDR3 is TGTGCCAGCAGCTTCCGGGACAGGGTATATGGCTACACCTTC. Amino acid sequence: CASSFRDRVYGYTF.

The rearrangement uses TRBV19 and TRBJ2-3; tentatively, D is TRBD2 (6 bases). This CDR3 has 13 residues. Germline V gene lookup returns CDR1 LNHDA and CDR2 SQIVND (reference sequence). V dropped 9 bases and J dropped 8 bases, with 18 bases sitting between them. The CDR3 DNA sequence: TGTGCCAGCAACCGCGGGGTACCGGGTACGCAGTATTTT. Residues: CASNRGVPGTQYF.

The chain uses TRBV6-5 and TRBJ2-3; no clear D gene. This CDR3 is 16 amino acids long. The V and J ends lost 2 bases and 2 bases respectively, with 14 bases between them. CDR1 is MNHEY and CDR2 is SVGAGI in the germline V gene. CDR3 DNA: TGTGCCAGCAGTTACGGTGCCGTAAGCATCACAGATACGCAGTATTTT. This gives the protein CASSYGAVSITDTQYF.

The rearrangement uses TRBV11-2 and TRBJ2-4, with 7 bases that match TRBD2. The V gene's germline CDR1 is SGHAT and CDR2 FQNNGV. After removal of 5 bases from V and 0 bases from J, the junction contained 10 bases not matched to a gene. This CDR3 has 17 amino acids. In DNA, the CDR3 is TGTGCCAGCAGCCAACCCGGGAGGTTCTCAGCCAAAAACATTCAGTACTTC. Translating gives CASSQPGRFSAKNIQYF.

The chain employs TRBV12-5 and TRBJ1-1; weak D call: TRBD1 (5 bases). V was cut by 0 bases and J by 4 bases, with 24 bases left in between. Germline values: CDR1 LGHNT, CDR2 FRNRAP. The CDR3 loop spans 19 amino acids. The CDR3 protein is CASGLVGGGFVPGRTEAFF. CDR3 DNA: TGTGCTAGTGGTTTGGTAGGTGGAGGGTTTGTTCCGGGGCGCACTGAAGCTTTCTTT.

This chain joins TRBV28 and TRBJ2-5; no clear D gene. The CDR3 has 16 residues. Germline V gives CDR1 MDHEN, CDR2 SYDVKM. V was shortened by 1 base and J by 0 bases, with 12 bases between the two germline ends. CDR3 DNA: TGTGCCAGCAGTTTATACGAGGCCATGTACCAAGAGACCCAGTACTTC. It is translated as CASSLYEAMYQETQYF.

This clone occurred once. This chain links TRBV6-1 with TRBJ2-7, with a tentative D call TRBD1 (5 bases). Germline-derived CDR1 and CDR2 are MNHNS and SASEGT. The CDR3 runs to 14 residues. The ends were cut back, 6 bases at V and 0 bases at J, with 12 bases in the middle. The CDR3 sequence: CASRIPDSSYEQYF. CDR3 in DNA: TGTGCCAGCAGGATTCCCGACAGCTCCTACGAGCAGTACTTC.

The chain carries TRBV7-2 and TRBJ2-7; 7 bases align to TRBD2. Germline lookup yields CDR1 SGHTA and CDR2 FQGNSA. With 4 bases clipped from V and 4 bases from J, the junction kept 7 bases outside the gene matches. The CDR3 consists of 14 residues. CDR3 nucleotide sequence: TGTGCCAGCAGCTCGGGACTATCATTTTACGAGCAGTACTTC. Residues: CASSSGLSFYEQYF.

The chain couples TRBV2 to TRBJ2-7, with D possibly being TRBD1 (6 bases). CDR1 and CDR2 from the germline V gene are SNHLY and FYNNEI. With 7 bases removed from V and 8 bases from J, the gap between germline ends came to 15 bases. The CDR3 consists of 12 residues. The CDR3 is CASTPVQGKQYF. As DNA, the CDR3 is TGTGCCAGCACCCCAGTTCAGGGGAAGCAGTACTTC.

The CDR3 nucleotides are TGTGCCACGCAGGAAGGGGGCCCGAGTACCTACGAGCAGTACTTC. Translation: CATQEGGPSTYEQYF. V usage is TRBV28 and J usage is TRBJ2-7; 7 bases align to TRBD1. From germline, CDR1 is MDHEN and CDR2 SYDVKM. With 10 bases clipped from V and 2 bases from J, the junction kept 14 bases outside the gene matches. This CDR3 region has 15 residues.

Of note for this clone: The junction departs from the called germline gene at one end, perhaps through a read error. The CDR3 protein is CSSSFVLTQGSSYEQYF. Written as DNA, the CDR3 is TGTTCCAGCAGCTTTGTCCTGACCCAGGGGTCGTCCTACGAGCAGTACTTC. This chain connects TRBV7-9 to TRBJ2-7, with D perhaps matching TRBD1 (6 bases). Per germline, CDR1 SEHNR and CDR2 FQNEAQ (reference sequence). This CDR3 spans 17 amino acids.

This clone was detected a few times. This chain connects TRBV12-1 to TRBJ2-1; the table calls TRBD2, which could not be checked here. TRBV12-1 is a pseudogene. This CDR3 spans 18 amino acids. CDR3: CASSLISLAVSSYNEQFF. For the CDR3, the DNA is TGTGCCAGCAGCCTCATAAGCCTAGCGGTCAGCTCCTACAATGAGCAGTTCTTC.

CDR3 DNA sequence: TGTGCCAGTAGTTTCCAATCCCGGGACACCTTATATCAGCCCCAGCATTTT. As protein: CASSFQSRDTLYQPQHF. The rearrangement joins TRBV19 to TRBJ1-5; possible D gene TRBD1, 6 bases. The CDR3 runs 17 residues. Looked up from germline, CDR1 is LNHDA and CDR2 is SQIVND (reference sequence). V lost 5 bases to trimming and J lost 5 bases, with 22 bases between them.

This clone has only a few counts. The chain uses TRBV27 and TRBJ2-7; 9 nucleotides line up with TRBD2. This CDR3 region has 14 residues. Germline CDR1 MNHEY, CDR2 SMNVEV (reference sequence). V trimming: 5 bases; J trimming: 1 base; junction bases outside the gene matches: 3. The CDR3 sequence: CASSNSGGSYEQYF. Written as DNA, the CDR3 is TGTGCCAGCAGTAATAGCGGGGGTTCCTACGAGCAGTACTTC.

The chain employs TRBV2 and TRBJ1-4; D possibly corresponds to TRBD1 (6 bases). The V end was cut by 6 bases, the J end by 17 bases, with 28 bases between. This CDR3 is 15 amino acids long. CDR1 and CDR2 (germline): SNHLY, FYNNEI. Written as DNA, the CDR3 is TGTGCCAGCAGGTCGGACAGTCAGGCCTACCTTAAGGACTTTTTT. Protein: CASRSDSQAYLKDFF.

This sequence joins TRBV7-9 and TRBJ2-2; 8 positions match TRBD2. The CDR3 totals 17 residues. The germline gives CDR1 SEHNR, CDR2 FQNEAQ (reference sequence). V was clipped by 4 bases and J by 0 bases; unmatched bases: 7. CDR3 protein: CASSSGIAGTNTGELFF. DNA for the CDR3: TGTGCCAGCAGCTCGGGAATAGCGGGAACGAACACCGGGGAGCTGTTTTTT.

The CDR3 sequence is CASSEGGDNSPLHF. CDR3 nucleotide sequence: TGTGCCAGCAGTGAAGGAGGTGACAATTCACCCCTCCACTTT. The rearrangement links TRBV2 to TRBJ1-6, with D uncertain. The CDR3 totals 14 residues. In germline, CDR1 is SNHLY, CDR2 FYNNEI. Trimming took 1 base from V and 7 from J, leaving 8 bases between them.

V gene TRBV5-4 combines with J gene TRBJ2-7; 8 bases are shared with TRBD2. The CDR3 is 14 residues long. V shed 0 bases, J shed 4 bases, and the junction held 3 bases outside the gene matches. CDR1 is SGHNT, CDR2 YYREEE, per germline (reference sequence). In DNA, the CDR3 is TGTGCCAGCAGCTTGGGACTAGCGCCATACGAGCAGTACTTC. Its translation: CASSLGLAPYEQYF.

As DNA, the CDR3 is TGTGCCAGCAGCTTAAACAGGAACACTGAAGCTTTCTTT. Its translation is CASSLNRNTEAFF. The rearrangement links TRBV7-2 to TRBJ1-1; D ambiguous. The germline CDR1 and CDR2 sequences are SGHTA and FQGNSA. The CDR3 extends over 13 amino acids. The V gene lost 2 bases and the J gene lost 1 base, with 5 bases spanning the gap.

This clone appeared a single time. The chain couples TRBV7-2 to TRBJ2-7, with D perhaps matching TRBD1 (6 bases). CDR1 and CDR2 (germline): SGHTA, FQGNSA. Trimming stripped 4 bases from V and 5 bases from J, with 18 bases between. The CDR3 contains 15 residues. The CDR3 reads CASSSRLTGSHEQYF. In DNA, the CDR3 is TGTGCCAGCAGCTCCCGCCTAACAGGGTCCCACGAGCAGTACTTC.

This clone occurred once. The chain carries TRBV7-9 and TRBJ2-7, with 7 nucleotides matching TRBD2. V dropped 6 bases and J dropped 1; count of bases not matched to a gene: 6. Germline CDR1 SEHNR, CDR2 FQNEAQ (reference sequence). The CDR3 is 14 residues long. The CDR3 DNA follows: TGTGCCAGCAGGATGGCGGGGGATTCCTACGAGCAGTACTTC. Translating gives CASRMAGDSYEQYF.

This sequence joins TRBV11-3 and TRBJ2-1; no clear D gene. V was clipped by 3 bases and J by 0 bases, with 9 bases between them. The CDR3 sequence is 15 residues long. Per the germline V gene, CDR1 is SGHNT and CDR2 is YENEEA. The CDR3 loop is CASSLSGSSYNEQFF. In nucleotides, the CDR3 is TGTGCCAGCAGCTTGTCTGGTAGCTCCTACAATGAGCAGTTCTTC.

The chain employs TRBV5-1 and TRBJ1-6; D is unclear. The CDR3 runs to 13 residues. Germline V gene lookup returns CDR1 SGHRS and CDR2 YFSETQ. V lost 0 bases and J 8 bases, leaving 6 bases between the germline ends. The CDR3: CASSLELDSPLHF. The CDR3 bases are TGCGCCAGCAGCTTGGAACTCGATTCACCCCTCCACTTT.

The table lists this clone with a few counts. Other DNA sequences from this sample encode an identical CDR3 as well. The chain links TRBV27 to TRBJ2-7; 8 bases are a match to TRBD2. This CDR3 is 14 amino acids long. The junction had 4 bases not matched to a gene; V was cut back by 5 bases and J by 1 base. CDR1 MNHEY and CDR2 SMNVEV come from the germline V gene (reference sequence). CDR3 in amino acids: CASSVRLASYEQYF. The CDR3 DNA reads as TGTGCCAGCAGTGTCAGACTAGCGTCCTACGAGCAGTACTTC.

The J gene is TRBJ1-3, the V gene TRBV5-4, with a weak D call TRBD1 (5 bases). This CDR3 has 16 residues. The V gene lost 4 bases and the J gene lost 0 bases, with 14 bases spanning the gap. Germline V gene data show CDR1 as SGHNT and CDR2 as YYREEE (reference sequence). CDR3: CASSRGDSLSGNTIYF. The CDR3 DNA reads TGTGCCAGCAGCCGAGGCGACAGTCTCTCTGGAAACACCATATATTTT. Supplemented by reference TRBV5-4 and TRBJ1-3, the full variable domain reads ETGVTQSPTHLIKTRGQQVTLRCSSQSGHNTVSWYQQALGQGPQFIFQYYREEENGRGNFPPRFSGLQFPNYSSELNVNALELDDSALYLCASSRGDSLSGNTIYFGEGSWLTVV.

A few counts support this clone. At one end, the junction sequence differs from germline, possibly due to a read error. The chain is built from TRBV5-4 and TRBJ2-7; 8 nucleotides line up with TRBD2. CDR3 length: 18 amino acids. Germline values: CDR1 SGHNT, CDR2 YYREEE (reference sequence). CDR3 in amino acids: CASSQDLYGGGYIYEQYF. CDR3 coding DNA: TGCGCCAGCAGCCAAGATCTTTACGGCGGGGGGTATATTTACGAGCAGTACTTC.

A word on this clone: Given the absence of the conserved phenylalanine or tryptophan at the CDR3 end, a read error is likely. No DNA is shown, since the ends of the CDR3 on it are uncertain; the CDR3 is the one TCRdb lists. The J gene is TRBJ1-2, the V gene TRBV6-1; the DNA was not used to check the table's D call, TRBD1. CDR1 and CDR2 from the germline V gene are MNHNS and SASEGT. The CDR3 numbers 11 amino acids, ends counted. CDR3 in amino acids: CASSESRQIVG.

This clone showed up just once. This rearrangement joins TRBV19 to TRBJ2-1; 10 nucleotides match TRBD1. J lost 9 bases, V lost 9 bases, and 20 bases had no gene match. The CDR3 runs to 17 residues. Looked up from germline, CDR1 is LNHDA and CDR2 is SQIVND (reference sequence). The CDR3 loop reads CASTRKASGTGVFEQFF. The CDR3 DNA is TGTGCCAGCACCCGAAAAGCTTCCGGGACAGGGGTTTTTGAGCAGTTCTTC.

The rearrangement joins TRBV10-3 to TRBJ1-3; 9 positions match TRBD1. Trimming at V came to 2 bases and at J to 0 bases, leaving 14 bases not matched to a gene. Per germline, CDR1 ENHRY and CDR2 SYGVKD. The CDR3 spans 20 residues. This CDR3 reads CAISENSIGTGTLSGNTIYF. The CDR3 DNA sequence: TGTGCCATCAGTGAGAATTCTATTGGGACAGGGACCCTCTCTGGAAACACCATATATTTT.